This TCR beta chain was identified in a study of cytomegalovirus exposure and HLA in healthy donors. The PCR made use of 60 Vbeta and 13 Jbeta primers. Measured with immunoSEQ multiplex PCR; TCRdb has only the in-frame clones, and not every one. Its table records over 65,000 clones. From germline, CDR1 is MGHRA and CDR2 YSYEKL. The CDR3 extends over 16 amino acids. V lost 1 base and J lost 3; bases outside the gene matches: 7. The sample taken for sequencing was PBMCs. The TCR originated in a man aged 25-40 years in good health and CMV-seronegative. This chain links TRBV4-1 with TRBJ1-2, with 8 bases identical to TRBD1. Here the CDR3 reads CASSQGATGDHYGYTF. The CDR3 coding sequence is TGCGCCAGCAGCCAAGGGGCGACAGGGGACCACTATGGCTACACCTTC.